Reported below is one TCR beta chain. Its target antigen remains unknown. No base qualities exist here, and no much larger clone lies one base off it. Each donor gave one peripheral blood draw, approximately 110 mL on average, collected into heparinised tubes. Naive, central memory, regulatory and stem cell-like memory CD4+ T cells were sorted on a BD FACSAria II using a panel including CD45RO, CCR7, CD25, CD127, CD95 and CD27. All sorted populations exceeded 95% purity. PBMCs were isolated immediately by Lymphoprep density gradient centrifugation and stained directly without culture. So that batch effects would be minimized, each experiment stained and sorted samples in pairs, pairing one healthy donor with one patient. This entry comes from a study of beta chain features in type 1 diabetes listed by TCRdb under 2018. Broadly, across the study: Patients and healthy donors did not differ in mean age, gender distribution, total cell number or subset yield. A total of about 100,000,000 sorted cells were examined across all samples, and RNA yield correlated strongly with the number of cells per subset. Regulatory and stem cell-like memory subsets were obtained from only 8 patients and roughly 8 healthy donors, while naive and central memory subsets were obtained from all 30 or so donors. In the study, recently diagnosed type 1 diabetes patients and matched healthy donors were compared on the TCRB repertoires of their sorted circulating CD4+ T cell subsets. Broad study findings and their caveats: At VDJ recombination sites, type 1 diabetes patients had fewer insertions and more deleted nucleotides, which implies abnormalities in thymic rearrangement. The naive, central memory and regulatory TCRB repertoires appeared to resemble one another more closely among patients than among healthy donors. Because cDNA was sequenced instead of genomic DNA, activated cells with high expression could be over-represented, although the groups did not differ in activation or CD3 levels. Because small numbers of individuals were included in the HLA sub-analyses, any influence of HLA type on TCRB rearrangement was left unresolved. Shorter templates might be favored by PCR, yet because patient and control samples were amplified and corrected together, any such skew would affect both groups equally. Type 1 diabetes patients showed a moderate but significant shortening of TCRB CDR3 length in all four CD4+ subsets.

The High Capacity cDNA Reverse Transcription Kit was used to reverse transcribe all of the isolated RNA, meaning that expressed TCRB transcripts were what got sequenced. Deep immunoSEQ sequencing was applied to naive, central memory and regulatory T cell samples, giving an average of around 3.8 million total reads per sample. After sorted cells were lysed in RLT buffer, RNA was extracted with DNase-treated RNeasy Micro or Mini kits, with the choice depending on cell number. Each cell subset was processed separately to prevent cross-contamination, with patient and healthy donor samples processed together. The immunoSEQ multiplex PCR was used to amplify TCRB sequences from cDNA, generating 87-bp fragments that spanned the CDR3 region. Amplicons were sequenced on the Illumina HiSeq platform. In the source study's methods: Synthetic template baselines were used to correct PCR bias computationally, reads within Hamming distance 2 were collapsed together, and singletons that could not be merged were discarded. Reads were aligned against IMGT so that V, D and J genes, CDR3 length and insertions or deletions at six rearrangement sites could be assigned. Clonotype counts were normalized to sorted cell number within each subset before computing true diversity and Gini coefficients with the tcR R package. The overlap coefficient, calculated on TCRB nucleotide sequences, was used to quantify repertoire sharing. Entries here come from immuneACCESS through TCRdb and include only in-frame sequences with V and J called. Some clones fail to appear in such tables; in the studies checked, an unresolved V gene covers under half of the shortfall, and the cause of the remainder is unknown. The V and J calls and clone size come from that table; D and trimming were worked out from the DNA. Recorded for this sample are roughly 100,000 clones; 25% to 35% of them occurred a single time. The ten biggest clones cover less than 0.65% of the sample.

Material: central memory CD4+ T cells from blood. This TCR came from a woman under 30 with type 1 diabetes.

The DNA sequence is given as TGTGCCACCGCAGGGGGACAAAGCACCGGGGAGCTGTTTTTT. Its translation reads: CATAGGQSTGELFF. The V gene is TRBV6-6 and the J gene is TRBJ2-2, with 7 bases matching TRBD1. CDR1 and CDR2, per the germline V gene (reference sequence), are MNHNY and SVGAGI. Trimming leaves V shorter by 10 bases and J shorter by 4 bases, with the junction holding 9 bases beyond the gene matches. The cysteine opens and the phenylalanine closes a CDR3 of 14 amino acids. Here the CDR3 DNA is all that survives: 42 bases in frame from base 1.